Shown below are 11 T cell receptor beta chains from a single sample sequenced in a study of B cell selection in AIRE deficiency. TCRdb's copy holds only in-frame clones and misses some; the assay was immunoSEQ multiplex PCR. The repertoire holds about 21,000 clones, with 85% to 95% as singletons. Regulatory T cells were sorted as CD4+CD25hiCD127low/negative cells. Sequencing used Tregs sorted from PBMCs. The receptors were gathered from a human donor with AIRE deficiency.

The gene calls are TRBV7-3 and TRBJ2-2; unclear D gene. This CDR3 is built from 15 residues. Germline V gene lookup returns CDR1 SGHTA and CDR2 FQGTGA. V was cut by 1 base and J by 5 bases, with 11 bases left in between. The CDR3 sequence: CASSLIGHWTGELFF. The CDR3 DNA reads as TGTGCCAGCAGCTTAATCGGGCATTGGACCGGGGAGCTGTTTTTT.

This chain links TRBV29-1 with TRBJ2-5; D tentatively reads TRBD1 or TRBD2 (5 bases each). This CDR3 contains 15 residues. Germline CDR1 reads SQVTM; CDR2 reads ANQGSEA. With 2 bases removed from V and 4 bases from J, the gap between germline ends came to 17 bases. CDR3 coding DNA: TGCAGCGTTGAAAGAAGCCGGGGCACCCGAGAGACCCAGTACTTC. Residues: CSVERSRGTRETQYF.

The chain carries TRBV5-4 and TRBJ2-3, with D tentatively TRBD1 (5 bases). The CDR3 is 13 amino acids. Per germline, CDR1 SGHNT and CDR2 YYREEE (reference sequence). The V gene lost 3 bases and the J gene lost 0 bases, with 5 bases spanning the gap. The CDR3: CASSWGSTDTQYF. The CDR3 DNA follows: TGTGCCAGCAGCTGGGGCAGCACAGATACGCAGTATTTT.

The chain uses TRBV19 and TRBJ2-1; 13 bases fit TRBD2. This CDR3 contains 18 residues. The V gene end was trimmed by 7 bases and the J gene end by 4 bases; junction bases not matched to a gene: 13. CDR1 and CDR2 from the germline V gene are LNHDA and SQIVND (reference sequence). The CDR3, as DNA: TGTGCCAGTAAAGAACTAGCGGGAGGGCAACCCGTTTACAATGAGCAGTTCTTC. Protein sequence: CASKELAGGQPVYNEQFF. Complete variable domain (other parts from reference TRBV19 and TRBJ2-1): DGGITQSPKYLFRKEGQNVTLSCEQNLNHDAMYWYRQDPGQGLRLIYYSQIVNDFQKGDIAEGYSVSREKKESFPLTVTSAQKNPTAFYLCASKELAGGQPVYNEQFFGPGTRLTVL.

The table lists this clone with a count of one. The junction shows a germline mismatch at one end, possibly a read error. CDR3 residues: CASSRAGVGDF. The CDR3 nucleotides are TGTGCCAGCAGCCGAGCCGGAGTTGGAGACTTC. The genes are TRBV5-6 and TRBJ2-4; no definite D call. The CDR3 is 11 amino acids. CDR1 SGHDT and CDR2 YYEEEE come from the germline V gene. Supplemented by reference TRBV5-6 and TRBJ2-4, the full variable domain reads DAGVTQSPTHLIKTRGQQVTLRCSPKSGHDTVSWYQQALGQGPQFIFQYYEEEERQRGNFPDRFSGHQFPNYSSELNVNALLLGDSALYLCASSRAGVGDFGAGTRLSVL.

The genes are TRBV5-6 and TRBJ2-7; a possible D gene is TRBD1 (5 bases). The ends were cut back, 5 bases at V and 6 bases at J, with 15 bases in the middle. The CDR3 covers 13 residues. Germline V CDR1 and CDR2: SGHDT, YYEEEE. In nucleotides, the CDR3 is TGTGCCAGCAGTCTTACCAGGGATCTCGAGCAGTACTTC. As protein: CASSLTRDLEQYF.

This clone has a handful of counts. This chain connects TRBV19 to TRBJ1-5; D perhaps matches TRBD1 (6 bases). The CDR3 has 14 residues. Between the trimmed V and J ends, which lost 5 bases and 3 bases, there was a span of 11 bases. Germline CDR1 LNHDA, CDR2 SQIVND (reference sequence). The CDR3 loop is CASSVQGNNQPQHF. CDR3 sequence (DNA): TGTGCCAGTAGTGTACAGGGTAACAATCAGCCCCAGCATTTT.

This chain links TRBV5-4 with TRBJ1-2; weak D call: TRBD1 (5 bases). V was shortened by 3 bases and J by 8 bases, with 17 bases between the two germline ends. Germline CDR1 SGHNT, CDR2 YYREEE (reference sequence). The CDR3 has 14 amino acids. The CDR3 nucleotides are TGTGCCAGCAGCTCACGGGACCGGGGTGTCGGCTACACCTTC. This gives the protein CASSSRDRGVGYTF.

The chain has TRBV27 and TRBJ2-1; 10 bases agree with TRBD2. V shed 3 bases and J 8 bases; nucleotides not matched to a gene: 10. The CDR3 is 16 residues long. Germline CDR1 is MNHEY and CDR2 is SMNVEV (reference sequence). The CDR3 DNA is TGTGCCAGCAGTTTTCGGCCTAGCGGGAGTCTCGATGAGCAGTTCTTC. It is translated as CASSFRPSGSLDEQFF.

J is TRBJ2-7 and V is TRBV9; D assignment may be TRBD1 or TRBD2 (6 bases each). V lost 0 bases and J lost 0, with 10 bases in between. Germline lookup yields CDR1 SGDLS and CDR2 YYNGEE. The CDR3 is 15 residues long. The CDR3 is CASSVAGAFSYEQYF. The CDR3 DNA reads TGTGCCAGCAGCGTAGCGGGGGCCTTCTCCTACGAGCAGTACTTC.

The chain combines TRBV6-5 with TRBJ2-5; no firm D call. V lost 6 bases and J 2 bases, leaving 13 bases between the germline ends. Germline CDR1 is MNHEY and CDR2 is SVGAGI. CDR3 length equals 14 residues. The CDR3 reads CASSPNTWQETQYF. CDR3 coding DNA: TGTGCCAGCAGCCCAAATACGTGGCAAGAGACCCAGTACTTC.